The 32 T cell receptor beta chains below all came from one sample that was sequenced in a study of blood T cells in healthy people across ages. Combining a sample-barcoded 5' primer with a J-beta primer mix, a second PCR ran for about 6 to 12 cycles. TCRdb independently ran MiXCR on the 5' RACE reads; one entry per CDR3 protein. The sample includes about 1.7 million distinct CDR3 sequences, about 28% of them seen just once. Source material: blood. The receptors shown here come from a woman under 40 in good health.

A remark on this clonotype: This may come from a read error, since a much larger clone is one base off. The J gene is TRBJ2-1, the V gene TRBV5-1; 7 bases are shared with TRBD2. Germline loops: CDR1 SGHRS, CDR2 YFSETQ. V was clipped by 9 bases and J by 5 bases; unmatched bases: 11. CDR3 length: 14 amino acids. CDR3 DNA: TGCGCCAACATGATGGGGACTATGGACAATGAGCAGTTCTTC. As protein: CANMMGTMDNEQFF.

The chain's CDR3 is CASSPWASGANVLTF. CDR3 nucleotide sequence: TGTGCCAGCAGCCCGTGGGCTTCAGGGGCCAACGTCCTGACTTTC. The chain joins TRBV7-9 to TRBJ2-6, with D unclear. The ends were cut back, 5 bases at V and 4 bases at J, with 12 bases in the middle. The CDR3 covers 15 residues. From germline, CDR1 is SEHNR and CDR2 FQNEAQ (reference sequence). Full variable domain (outside the CDR3, taken from reference TRBV7-9 and TRBJ2-6): DTGVSQNPRHKITKRGQNVTFRCDPISEHNRLYWYRQTLGQGPEFLTYFQNEAQLEKSRLLSDRFSAERPKGSFSTLEIQRTEQGDSAMYLCASSPWASGANVLTFGAGSRLTVL.

In this sample, this clonotype turned up a few times. The chain has TRBV7-2 and TRBJ1-1; D gene ambiguous. V was shortened by 1 base and J by 4 bases, with 10 bases between the two germline ends. Germline V lookup: CDR1 SGHTA, CDR2 FQGNSA. The CDR3 contains 14 residues. The CDR3 sequence: CASSLDVSGTEAFF. CDR3 coding DNA: TGTGCCAGCAGCTTAGATGTTAGTGGCACTGAAGCTTTCTTT. Complete variable domain (other parts from reference TRBV7-2 and TRBJ1-1): GAGVSQSPSNKVTEKGKDVELRCDPISGHTALYWYRQSLGQGLEFLIYFQGNSAPDKSGLPSDRFSAERTGGSVSTLTIQRTQQEDSAVYLCASSLDVSGTEAFFGQGTRLTVV.

As for this clonotype: A much larger clone lies one base from this, so it may be a read error. This chain links TRBV7-2 with TRBJ2-1, with 15 bases matching TRBD2. In germline, CDR1 is SGHTA, CDR2 FQGNSA. CDR3 size: 17 residues. CDR3 nucleotides: TGTGCCAGCAGCTCGGTCGGGACTAGCGGGGGGTACAATGAGCGGTTCTTC. Residues: CASSSVGTSGGYNERFF.

V and J are TRBV7-9 and TRBJ2-7; D is unclear. Trimming cost V 10 bases and J 6 bases, with 22 bases left between them. The CDR3 extends over 14 amino acids. Germline CDR1 is SEHNR and CDR2 is FQNEAQ (reference sequence). This CDR3 reads CATSTTVSSGEQYF. The CDR3 coding sequence is TGTGCCACCTCAACAACAGTTTCATCGGGCGAGCAGTACTTC. Full variable domain (remainder filled in from reference TRBV7-9 and TRBJ2-7): DTGVSQNPRHKITKRGQNVTFRCDPISEHNRLYWYRQTLGQGPEFLTYFQNEAQLEKSRLLSDRFSAERPKGSFSTLEIQRTEQGDSAMYLCATSTTVSSGEQYFGPGTRLTVT.

In this sample, this clonotype turned up many times. The chain recombines TRBV29-1 with TRBJ2-1; the match to TRBD1 covers 7 bases. Trimming took 7 bases from V and 7 from J; bases not matched to a gene: 10. The germline V gene has CDR1 SQVTM and CDR2 ANQGSEA. The CDR3 length is 13 residues. The CDR3 reads CSGSEGARNEQFF. CDR3 in DNA: TGCAGCGGGTCAGAGGGGGCGCGTAATGAGCAGTTCTTC.

Comment on this clonotype: This clone may be a read error of a much larger clone one base away. The missing conserved phenylalanine or tryptophan at the end of this CDR3 makes a read error likely. The J gene is TRBJ2-1, the V gene TRBV24-1; a possible D gene is TRBD1 (5 bases). The CDR3 contains 15 residues. Per the germline V gene, CDR1 is KGHDR and CDR2 is SFDVKD. Trimming took off 2 bases at V and 6 bases at J, with 13 bases between the two ends. This CDR3 reads CATSDSPRVSNEQFC. CDR3 coding DNA: TGTGCCACCAGTGATTCCCCCAGGGTATCCAATGAGCAGTTCTGC.

This clonotype was counted a few times. This chain uses TRBV19 with TRBJ1-2; unclear D gene. CDR1 is LNHDA, CDR2 SQIVND, per germline (reference sequence). Trimming removed 3 bases from V and 4 bases from J, with 9 bases in between. This CDR3 spans 13 amino acids. The CDR3 nucleotides read TGTGCCAGTAGTATTAGCGGCAGCTATGGCTACACCTTC. Protein: CASSISGSYGYTF.

The chain links TRBV20-1 to TRBJ2-5, with 11 positions matching TRBD2. The CDR3 covers 14 residues. Per the germline V gene, CDR1 is DFQATT and CDR2 is SNEGSKA (reference sequence). V was clipped by 8 bases and J by 7 bases; unmatched bases: 12. The CDR3 protein is CSIGPSGRWLTQYF. The CDR3, as DNA: TGCAGTATTGGCCCTAGCGGGAGGTGGTTGACCCAGTACTTC.

The V gene is TRBV7-9, the J gene TRBJ1-4; TRBD1 is a possible D gene (5 bases). With 8 bases removed from V and 5 bases from J, the gap between germline ends came to 9 bases. CDR3 length: 12 amino acids. CDR1 and CDR2 (germline): SEHNR, FQNEAQ (reference sequence). The CDR3 sequence: CASQGFNEKLFF. CDR3 in DNA: TGTGCCAGCCAGGGCTTCAATGAAAAACTGTTTTTT. Complete variable domain (other parts from reference TRBV7-9 and TRBJ1-4): DTGVSQNPRHKITKRGQNVTFRCDPISEHNRLYWYRQTLGQGPEFLTYFQNEAQLEKSRLLSDRFSAERPKGSFSTLEIQRTEQGDSAMYLCASQGFNEKLFFGSGTQLSVL.

This clonotype was counted between two and nine times. This chain connects TRBV28 to TRBJ2-3; tentatively, D is TRBD2 (7 bases). CDR1 is MDHEN, CDR2 SYDVKM, per germline. The CDR3 totals 15 residues. V was trimmed by 8 bases and J by 6 bases, leaving 21 bases between them. CDR3 in DNA: TGTGCCAGCTCTACCGCGGGGGCCCCTTTTGATACGCAGTATTTT. It codes for CASSTAGAPFDTQYF. Full variable domain (outside the CDR3, taken from reference TRBV28 and TRBJ2-3): DVKVTQSSRYLVKRTGEKVFLECVQDMDHENMFWYRQDPGLGLRLIYFSYDVKMKEKGDIPEGYSVSREKKERFSLILESASTNQTSMYLCASSTAGAPFDTQYFGPGTRLTVL.

The chain uses TRBV4-3 and TRBJ2-5; 7 bases agree with TRBD2. The CDR3 runs 15 residues. V lost 6 bases and J lost 5; bases outside the gene matches: 12. Germline assignment: CDR1 LGHNA and CDR2 YSLEER. CDR3 amino acids: CASRVGVAGGETQYF. As DNA, the CDR3 is TGCGCCAGCAGGGTGGGGGTAGCGGGTGGTGAGACCCAGTACTTC.

This clonotype has only a few counts. The chain combines TRBV15 with TRBJ1-5, with unresolved D. This CDR3 is built from 15 residues. Germline CDR1 LNHNV, CDR2 YYDKDF (reference sequence). Trimming removed 4 bases at V and 1 base at J, with 11 bases between. CDR3 region: CATSTRGRSNQPQHF. The CDR3 DNA reads as TGTGCCACCAGCACCCGAGGGCGGAGCAATCAGCCCCAGCATTTT. The variable domain in full, completed from reference TRBV15 and TRBJ1-5, reads DAMVIQNPRYQVTQFGKPVTLSCSQTLNHNVMYWYQQKSSQAPKLLFHYYDKDFNNEADTPDNFQSRRPNTSFCFLDIRSPGLGDTAMYLCATSTRGRSNQPQHFGDGTRLSIL.

The rearrangement links TRBV6-6 to TRBJ2-7; no clear D. Germline CDR1 reads MNHNY; CDR2 reads SVGAGI (reference sequence). The CDR3 spans 15 residues. Trimming cost V 5 bases and J 2 bases, with 16 bases left between them. The DNA of the CDR3 is TGTGCCAGCAGTACCCCGGCGGCACCGACCTACGAGCAGTACTTC. Residues: CASSTPAAPTYEQYF.

V and J are TRBV12-3 or TRBV12-4 and TRBJ1-6; no clear D. This CDR3 contains 13 residues. The V gene lost 7 bases and the J gene lost 8 bases, with 12 bases spanning the gap. The chain's CDR3 is CASTLQRDSPLHF. Written as DNA, the CDR3 is TGTGCCAGCACCTTACAGAGGGATTCACCCCTCCACTTT.

This clonotype was detected only a few times. V gene TRBV20-1 combines with J gene TRBJ2-1; TRBD1 or TRBD2 may be the D gene (5 bases each). With 5 bases removed from V and 6 bases from J, the gap between germline ends came to 14 bases. Germline CDR1 and CDR2: DFQATT and SNEGSKA (reference sequence). This CDR3 has 13 amino acids. The CDR3, as DNA: TGCAGTGCTGCCGGGGCCCCAGGCAATGAGCAGTTCTTC. This translates into CSAAGAPGNEQFF.

In this sample, this clonotype turned up many times. V gene TRBV12-3 or TRBV12-4 combines with J gene TRBJ2-5; TRBD2 is a possible D gene (6 bases). V dropped 7 bases and J dropped 6 bases, with 18 bases sitting between them. The CDR3 spans 14 residues. DNA for the CDR3: TGTGCCAGCACCATAGGGCCGGGAGTCAAGACCCAGTACTTC. Translating it yields CASTIGPGVKTQYF.

The chain carries TRBV5-6 and TRBJ1-5; 9 nucleotides agree with TRBD1. After removal of 8 bases from V and 1 base from J, the junction contained 4 bases not matched to a gene. This CDR3 contains 14 residues. From germline, CDR1 is SGHDT and CDR2 YYEEEE. The CDR3 here is CASMDRGSNQPQHF. In DNA form, the CDR3 reads TGTGCCAGTATGGACAGGGGAAGCAATCAGCCCCAGCATTTT.

This clonotype was observed at least ten times. The J gene is TRBJ1-2, the V gene TRBV4-1; 7 nucleotides align to TRBD1. After removal of 3 bases from V and 7 bases from J, the junction contained 14 bases not matched to a gene. The CDR3 has 16 amino acids. CDR1 is MGHRA, CDR2 YSYEKL, per germline. CDR3 sequence: CASSQEQTGVGRGYTF. DNA for the CDR3: TGCGCCAGCAGCCAGGAACAAACAGGGGTAGGACGTGGCTACACCTTC.

Turning to this clonotype: Sequence at one end of the junction differs from germline and may be a read error. V usage is TRBV5-1 and J usage is TRBJ2-3; possible D gene TRBD2, 5 bases. The CDR3 loop spans 14 amino acids. CDR1 SGHRS and CDR2 YFSETQ come from the germline V gene. This CDR3 is CASNLEDPTDTQYF. CDR3 bases: TGCGCCAGCAACTTGGAGGACCCCACAGATACGCAGTATTTT.

The table lists this clonotype with a few counts. The genes are TRBV18 and TRBJ2-1, with D tentatively TRBD1 or TRBD2 (5 bases each). V lost 3 bases and J lost 0, with 9 bases in between. The CDR3 contains 15 residues. The germline V gene has CDR1 KGHSH and CDR2 LQKENI. CDR3 DNA: TGTGCCAGCTCACCGGGACGGGACTCCTACAATGAGCAGTTCTTC. Translating gives CASSPGRDSYNEQFF.

The chain employs TRBV20-1 and TRBJ2-3, with D perhaps TRBD1 (6 bases). CDR1 is DFQATT, CDR2 SNEGSKA, per germline (reference sequence). The CDR3 loop spans 16 amino acids. V was pared by 0 bases and J by 3 bases, with 16 bases between. The CDR3 is CSARDQWGLQTDTQYF. The CDR3 nucleotides read TGCAGTGCTAGAGATCAATGGGGGCTTCAGACAGATACGCAGTATTTT.

The CDR3, as DNA: TGTGCCAGCAGCTCCGACGGGACAGGGGGCGTCTATGGCTACACCTTC. As protein: CASSSDGTGGVYGYTF. V is TRBV7-3 and J is TRBJ1-2, with 12 positions matching TRBD1. V was clipped by 4 bases and J by 4 bases; unmatched bases: 7. CDR1 SGHTA and CDR2 FQGTGA come from the germline V gene. The CDR3 length is 16 residues.

CDR3 DNA: TGTGCTAGTACGAGCGGGCCGGACAATGAGCAGTTCTTC. This encodes CASTSGPDNEQFF. This rearrangement joins TRBV12-5 to TRBJ2-1, with D perhaps matching TRBD2 (6 bases). This CDR3 region has 13 residues. Trimming pared 8 bases from V and 5 bases from J, leaving 13 bases between. CDR1 is LGHNT, CDR2 FRNRAP, per germline.

This clonotype was seen only a few times. The chain recombines TRBV28 with TRBJ2-3; 10 nucleotides agree with TRBD1. The J segment lost 3 bases and the V segment lost 3 bases, leaving 3 bases of the junction unmatched. CDR1 and CDR2 from the germline V gene are MDHEN and SYDVKM. The CDR3 consists of 15 residues. This CDR3 is CASSFLGQGTDTQYF. CDR3 nucleotide sequence: TGTGCCAGCAGTTTCCTGGGACAGGGGACAGATACGCAGTATTTT.

V is TRBV15 and J is TRBJ1-5; no clear D. CDR1 is LNHNV, CDR2 YYDKDF, per germline (reference sequence). The V end was cut by 1 base, the J end by 8 bases, with 12 bases between. The CDR3 loop spans 14 amino acids. The CDR3 bases are TGTGCCACCAGCAGAGTAGGAACGACGGAGCCCCAGCATTTT. This translates into CATSRVGTTEPQHF.

This clonotype appeared a few times. The chain combines TRBV27 with TRBJ2-5; tentatively, D is TRBD2 (5 bases). This CDR3 is built from 15 residues. V was trimmed by 3 bases and J by 1 base, leaving 12 bases between them. In germline, CDR1 is MNHEY, CDR2 SMNVEV (reference sequence). CDR3 sequence reads: CASSFEGRLQETQYF. As DNA, the CDR3 is TGTGCCAGCAGTTTTGAGGGAAGGCTCCAAGAGACCCAGTACTTC.

Turning to this clonotype: A much larger clone differs by one base, so this may be a read error. Because the CDR3 is missing its conserved closing phenylalanine or tryptophan, this is likely a read error. The chain joins TRBV2 to TRBJ2-1; D is unclear. The CDR3 consists of 14 residues. The germline gives CDR1 SNHLY, CDR2 FYNNEI. V lost 6 bases, J lost 2 bases, and 11 bases lay in between. The CDR3 sequence is CASSLLRAYNEQFV. CDR3 nucleotides: TGTGCCAGCAGCTTACTCCGGGCCTACAATGAGCAGTTCGTC.

The rearrangement links TRBV12-3 or TRBV12-4 to TRBJ2-3; TRBD1 is a possible D gene (7 bases). V shed 1 base and J shed 4 bases, with 12 bases lying between them. The CDR3 consists of 15 residues. The CDR3 nucleotides are TGTGCCAGCAGTTTAGGTGCGGGACAGTCAGATACGCAGTATTTT. The encoded protein is CASSLGAGQSDTQYF.

Points on this clonotype: One end of the junction is discordant with germline, which a read error may explain. The genes are TRBV12-3 or TRBV12-4 and TRBJ2-1, with 7 bases aligning to TRBD2. The CDR3 is made up of 13 amino acids. CDR3 loop: CAGSAKGGTRQFF. Here the CDR3 DNA reads TGTGCCGGCAGTGCGAAGGGAGGGACCCGGCAGTTCTTC.

The chain employs TRBV4-1 and TRBJ2-5; 9 nucleotides line up with TRBD2. This CDR3 has 16 amino acids. Germline trimming cut 3 bases from V and 4 bases from J; bases unmatched to any gene: 9. CDR1 is MGHRA, CDR2 YSYEKL, per germline. The CDR3 DNA reads as TGCGCCAGCAGCCAGAGAAATAGCGGGAGAGGAGAGACCCAGTACTTC. It codes for CASSQRNSGRGETQYF.

This clonotype was recorded a few times. The chain uses TRBV28 and TRBJ2-5, with unresolved D. The V end lost 5 bases, the J end lost 5 bases, and 9 bases lay between the germline ends. The CDR3 spans 12 residues. CDR1 and CDR2 (germline): MDHEN, SYDVKM. This CDR3 is CASSAGWETQYF. The CDR3 DNA is TGTGCCAGCAGTGCTGGTTGGGAGACCCAGTACTTC.